These 4 T cell receptor beta chains came from one sample sequenced in a study of blood T cells in healthy people across ages. Primers used in a second PCR of about 6 to 11 cycles were a sample-barcoded 5' primer and a J-beta primer mix. TCRdb passed the 5' RACE reads through MiXCR, listing each CDR3 protein once. Here the sample spans fewer than 950,000 distinct CDR3 sequences, roughly 34% being singletons. Sequencing was done on a sample of blood. The receptors were gathered from a man younger than 35 in good health.

This clonotype was seen at least ten times. The V call is TRBV25-1, the J call TRBJ2-5; D is unclear. Trimming cost V 3 bases and J 3 bases, with 2 bases left between them. The CDR3 is made up of 11 amino acids. Germline lookup yields CDR1 MGHDK and CDR2 SYGVNS. The CDR3 reads CASSDEETQYF. CDR3 in DNA: TGTGCCAGCAGTGACGAAGAGACCCAGTACTTC.

The gene calls are TRBV24-1 and TRBJ2-5; 9 nucleotides agree with TRBD1. With 6 bases clipped from V and 11 bases from J, the junction kept 24 bases outside the gene matches. Per the germline V gene, CDR1 is KGHDR and CDR2 is SFDVKD. The CDR3 has 18 amino acids. The CDR3 DNA sequence: TGTGCCACCAGTAATGACGGGACAGGGTGGCCTACAGCAAATGAGCAGTACTTC. This encodes CATSNDGTGWPTANEQYF.

As for this clonotype: One junction end does not reproduce the germline sequence, and a read error may be involved. In DNA, the CDR3 is TGTGCCGGCAGCTTAGCCGTATATGGCGGAAGCACAGATACGCAGTATTTT. It translates to CAGSLAVYGGSTDTQYF. The V and J genes are TRBV7-2 and TRBJ2-3; D is uncertain. Looked up from germline, CDR1 is SGHTA and CDR2 is FQGNSA. The CDR3 has 17 residues.

This clonotype was seen many times. The chain links TRBV10-3 to TRBJ2-1; 7 bases fit TRBD2. Unmatched junction bases numbered 6, after V lost 2 bases and J lost 5 bases. CDR1 is ENHRY and CDR2 is SYGVKD in the germline V gene. The CDR3 is 15 residues long. The CDR3 coding sequence is TGTGCCATCAGTGAGGGAGCGGGGAGGAACAATGAGCAGTTCTTC. Protein product: CAISEGAGRNNEQFF.